This TCR beta chain is drawn from a study of CD4 T cells in relation to SARS-CoV-2 and coronaviruses. Study-level findings and limits: Crossreactivity was assessed only for spike protein, not other viral proteins.

Sequencing used immunoSEQ multiplex PCR; TCRdb keeps in-frame clones, though not all of them. The repertoire holds 18,000 or so clones, with 60% to 75% as singletons. As for this clone: Its antigen is undetermined.

Unexposed donor CD4+ T cells date from about 2011-2018, before the COVID-19 pandemic. CD4+ T cells were isolated from the cells after 10 days of culture. Testing used SARS-CoV-2 S/N and four cold-coronavirus spikes on unexposed-donor CD4+ T cells, cells permitting. There are 15 residues in the CDR3. CDR1 MNHNY and CDR2 SVGAGI come from the germline V gene (reference sequence). V dropped 2 bases and J dropped 4; count of bases not matched to a gene: 2. The V call is TRBV6-6, the J call TRBJ2-1; TRBD1 aligns across 10 bases. The sample taken for sequencing was CD4+ T cells from PBMCs, cultured in vitro. This receptor was identified in a human donor in good health. The CDR3 loop is CASSYGTGEYNEQFF. In nucleotides, the CDR3 is TGTGCCAGCAGTTACGGGACAGGGGAGTACAATGAGCAGTTCTTC.